The 25 T cell receptor beta chains reported below all come from one sample, sequenced in a study of early T cells in non-severe SARS-CoV-2 infection. Each CDR3 protein is one row after TCRdb ran MiXCR on the 5' RACE reads. Here the sample spans about 100,000 distinct CDR3 sequences, roughly 10% being singletons. Sequencing was carried out using whole blood. These receptor sequences come from an adult who was a healthcare worker with PCR-confirmed SARS-CoV-2 infection or an uninfected control (not recorded which).

Many counts were recorded for this clonotype. The chain recombines TRBV28 with TRBJ2-7, with D perhaps assigned TRBD1 or TRBD2 (5 bases each). The CDR3 loop spans 16 amino acids. Germline V CDR1 and CDR2: MDHEN, SYDVKM. Trimming shortened V by 6 bases and J by 2 bases, and 20 bases separated the two germline ends. The CDR3 DNA sequence: TGTGCCAGCAGCCCTAGGGTAGGGGTGGGGGCCTACGAGCAGTACTTC. Translated: CASSPRVGVGAYEQYF.

The V call is TRBV20-1, the J call TRBJ1-2, with no clear D. With 0 bases removed from V and 5 bases from J, the gap between germline ends came to 13 bases. CDR3 length: 14 amino acids. Germline V gives CDR1 DFQATT, CDR2 SNEGSKA (reference sequence). CDR3 in DNA: TGCAGTGCTAGAGAGGCAGGCAGTGGGTATGGCTACACCTTC. The encoded protein is CSAREAGSGYGYTF.

This clonotype was found a few times. The chain employs TRBV25-1 and TRBJ1-4; D remains ambiguous. The CDR3 covers 11 residues. V was trimmed by 6 bases and J by 8 bases, leaving 7 bases between them. Germline CDR1 and CDR2: MGHDK and SYGVNS. CDR3 DNA sequence: TGTGCCAGCAGCCAACGGGAAAAACTGTTTTTT. As protein: CASSQREKLFF.

This clonotype was counted a few times. The chain uses TRBV2 and TRBJ2-5; no clear D gene. The V end was cut by 6 bases, the J end by 3 bases, with 11 bases between. The CDR3 totals 13 residues. Looked up from germline, CDR1 is SNHLY and CDR2 is FYNNEI. CDR3: CASRRPLEETQYF. CDR3 nucleotides: TGTGCCAGCAGGAGACCACTGGAAGAGACCCAGTACTTC.

This clonotype was counted ten times or more. The V gene is TRBV5-1, the J gene TRBJ2-5; 8 bases agree with TRBD1. The CDR3 totals 15 residues. V shed 4 bases, J shed 2 bases, and the junction held 7 bases outside the gene matches. Germline V gene lookup returns CDR1 SGHRS and CDR2 YFSETQ. The CDR3 DNA sequence: TGCGCCAGCAGCCTAGGACAGGGAGGTCAAGAGACCCAGTACTTC. This encodes CASSLGQGGQETQYF.

The chain links TRBV7-9 to TRBJ2-7; D gene ambiguous. V was pared by 5 bases and J by 0 bases, with 14 bases between. The CDR3 length is 15 residues. Germline CDR1 SEHNR, CDR2 FQNEAQ (reference sequence). CDR3 nucleotides: TGTGCCAGCAGCCCCAGGTCAGCAGGCTCCTACGAGCAGTACTTC. Protein sequence: CASSPRSAGSYEQYF.

The DNA of the CDR3 is TGTGCCAGCAGTCAAGTGGTAGCGGGAGGGTGGAATGAGCAGTTCTTC. As protein: CASSQVVAGGWNEQFF. The genes are TRBV7-9 and TRBJ2-1; TRBD2 aligns across 11 bases. The CDR3 totals 16 residues. The germline V gene encodes CDR1 SEHNR and CDR2 FQNEAQ (reference sequence). Germline trimming cut 6 bases from V and 7 bases from J; bases unmatched to any gene: 11.

This clonotype was observed many times. This rearrangement joins TRBV12-3 or TRBV12-4 to TRBJ1-1; possible D gene TRBD1, 5 bases. Trimming took off 4 bases at V and 1 base at J, with 10 bases between the two ends. The CDR3 sequence is 14 residues long. Here the CDR3 reads CASSWGSGNTEAFF. The CDR3 DNA reads TGTGCCAGCAGTTGGGGGTCTGGGAACACTGAAGCTTTCTTT.

V and J are TRBV20-1 and TRBJ1-5; a weak D match, TRBD1 (5 bases). The length of the CDR3 is 14 residues. The germline V and J ends were trimmed by 4 bases and 2 bases, with 12 bases remaining between them. Germline-derived CDR1 and CDR2 are DFQATT and SNEGSKA (reference sequence). The CDR3 coding sequence is TGCAGTGCTACCACGACAGCGGGCAATCAGCCCCAGCATTTT. Protein product: CSATTTAGNQPQHF.

This clonotype has a count of ten or more. The rearrangement joins TRBV28 to TRBJ2-7; 7 nucleotides line up with TRBD2. This CDR3 has 15 residues. Per the germline V gene, CDR1 is MDHEN and CDR2 is SYDVKM. Trimming cost V 4 bases and J 5 bases; bases outside gene matches: 11. The CDR3 region is CASSSGWEGNDEQYF. The CDR3 coding sequence is TGTGCCAGCAGTTCGGGTTGGGAGGGGAATGACGAGCAGTACTTC.

This clonotype was counted many times. The J gene is TRBJ2-7, the V gene TRBV6-5; maybe TRBD2 (7 bases). V lost 4 bases to trimming and J lost 2 bases, with 15 bases between them. Germline V CDR1 and CDR2: MNHEY, SVGAGI. This CDR3 is built from 15 residues. The CDR3 protein is CASSSGGAVTYEQYF. The CDR3 region has the DNA TGTGCCAGCAGTTCTGGGGGGGCAGTCACCTACGAGCAGTACTTC.

This clonotype was seen only a few times. V and J are TRBV12-3 or TRBV12-4 and TRBJ1-5; weak D call: TRBD1 (5 bases). The CDR3 runs 18 residues. V lost 4 bases to trimming and J lost 2 bases, with 21 bases between them. The CDR3 nucleotides are TGTGCCAGCAGTTCCTACCCCCCAGGGCGCTCAGGCAATCAGCCCCAGCATTTT. It is translated as CASSSYPPGRSGNQPQHF.

The gene calls are TRBV12-3 or TRBV12-4 and TRBJ1-2, with a tentative D call TRBD1 (5 bases). Trimming shortened V by 3 bases and J by 7 bases, and 15 bases separated the two germline ends. The CDR3 spans 14 residues. The CDR3 loop reads CASSFQLGVGGYTF. CDR3 bases: TGTGCCAGCAGTTTTCAGTTAGGGGTTGGTGGCTACACCTTC.

V and J are TRBV29-1 and TRBJ2-3, with 10 bases identical to TRBD1. V shed 7 bases and J 4 bases; nucleotides not matched to a gene: 8. CDR3 length equals 14 residues. CDR1 and CDR2 from the germline V gene are SQVTM and ANQGSEA. The CDR3 here is CSGEGDRGADTQYF. CDR3 nucleotide sequence: TGCAGCGGGGAAGGGGACAGGGGTGCAGATACGCAGTATTTT.

This clonotype showed up many times. This rearrangement joins TRBV18 to TRBJ2-3; TRBD2 is a possible D gene (6 bases). V was pared by 1 base and J by 2 bases, with 10 bases between. CDR1 is KGHSH, CDR2 LQKENI, per germline. The CDR3 covers 15 residues. The CDR3, as DNA: TGTGCCAGCTCACCACGCCGGGAGCCCACAGATACGCAGTATTTT. This encodes CASSPRREPTDTQYF.

This clonotype was recorded many times. The chain links TRBV12-3 or TRBV12-4 to TRBJ2-7; 9 bases are shared with TRBD2. The CDR3 runs 14 residues. V was clipped by 6 bases and J by 3 bases; unmatched bases: 6. The CDR3 nucleotides are TGTGCCAGCAGCACGACTAGCGGACTCTACGAGCAGTACTTC. Translated: CASSTTSGLYEQYF.

This clonotype was seen only a few times. The rearrangement joins TRBV27 to TRBJ2-2; 8 positions agree with TRBD2. This CDR3 has 15 amino acids. CDR1 and CDR2 from the germline V gene are MNHEY and SMNVEV (reference sequence). V gave up 4 bases and J gave up 5 bases; unmatched junction bases: 6. CDR3 bases: TGTGCCAGCAGTTCCCCGGGAGGGCGGACCGGGGAGCTGTTTTTT. Translation gives CASSSPGGRTGELFF.

The sample holds many counts of this clonotype. The chain couples TRBV5-5 to TRBJ2-7; a weak D match, TRBD2 (5 bases). There are 13 residues in the CDR3. Germline V gives CDR1 SGHKS, CDR2 YYEKEE (reference sequence). V shed 0 bases and J shed 5 bases, with 9 bases lying between them. CDR3 loop: CASSLASRHEQYF. The CDR3 DNA follows: TGTGCCAGCAGCTTGGCTAGCCGTCACGAGCAGTACTTC.

This clonotype has a count of ten or more. The gene calls are TRBV2 and TRBJ2-3; 12 positions agree with TRBD2. Germline lookup yields CDR1 SNHLY and CDR2 FYNNEI. There are 15 residues in the CDR3. V was pared by 4 bases and J by 4 bases, with 3 bases of the junction left unmatched. The CDR3 region is CASSVASGRADTQYF. Here the CDR3 DNA reads TGTGCCAGCAGTGTGGCTAGCGGGAGGGCAGATACGCAGTATTTT.

This clonotype was seen more than once but under ten times. This rearrangement joins TRBV7-2 to TRBJ2-7; D is uncertain. V lost 7 bases and J lost 1, with 17 bases in between. Germline V CDR1 and CDR2: SGHTA, FQGNSA. The CDR3 runs to 15 residues. CDR3 sequence reads: CASTYSDGPSYEQYF. DNA of the CDR3: TGTGCCAGCACCTACTCGGACGGCCCGTCCTACGAGCAGTACTTC. Combining the CDR3 with reference TRBV7-2 and TRBJ2-7 gives the whole variable domain GAGVSQSPSNKVTEKGKDVELRCDPISGHTALYWYRQSLGQGLEFLIYFQGNSAPDKSGLPSDRFSAERTGGSVSTLTIQRTQQEDSAVYLCASTYSDGPSYEQYFGPGTRLTVT.

This clonotype was counted only a few times. The rearrangement links TRBV7-8 to TRBJ1-2, with 12 bases lining up with TRBD1. The CDR3 consists of 15 residues. From germline, CDR1 is SGHVS and CDR2 FQNEAQ. V lost 4 bases to trimming and J lost 10 bases; unmatched junction nucleotides: 10. The CDR3 DNA follows: TGTGCCAGCAGCTCGTACACCGGGACAGGGGGCGCCTACACCTTC. It yields the protein CASSSYTGTGGAYTF. Full variable domain (rest looked up from reference TRBV7-8 and TRBJ1-2): GAGVSQSPRYKVAKRGQDVALRCDPISGHVSLFWYQQALGQGPEFLTYFQNEAQLDKSGLPSDRFFAERPEGSVSTLKIQRTQQEDSAVYLCASSSYTGTGGAYTFGSGTRLTVV.

V gene TRBV28 combines with J gene TRBJ2-3, with D tentatively TRBD1 or TRBD2 (7 bases each). The germline CDR1 and CDR2 sequences are MDHEN and SYDVKM. V was trimmed by 7 bases and J by 2 bases, leaving 13 bases between them. CDR3 size: 14 residues. The CDR3 DNA sequence: TGTGCCAGCAACTCAGGGGGGGTCACAGATACGCAGTATTTT. Amino acid sequence: CASNSGGVTDTQYF.

In its sample, this clonotype was seen a few times. The CDR3 nucleotides are TGTGCCATCAGTGACCGAGCGAGGCGGGGGGACTACAATGAGCAGTTCTTC. As protein: CAISDRARRGDYNEQFF. The J gene is TRBJ2-1, the V gene TRBV10-3, with 8 bases matching TRBD2. V dropped 3 bases and J dropped 3; count of bases not matched to a gene: 10. CDR3 size: 17 residues. Germline loops: CDR1 ENHRY, CDR2 SYGVKD.

This clonotype was seen ten or more times. V is TRBV6-6 and J is TRBJ1-1; TRBD1 is a possible D gene (6 bases). CDR3 length equals 14 residues. With 6 bases removed from V and 1 base from J, the gap between germline ends came to 12 bases. Germline-derived CDR1 and CDR2 are MNHNY and SVGAGI (reference sequence). CDR3 coding DNA: TGTGCCAGCAGGGAGGGACACCAGAACACTGAAGCTTTCTTT. Amino acids: CASREGHQNTEAFF.

This clonotype was seen repeatedly, ten times or more. The rearrangement links TRBV14 to TRBJ2-1, with 13 positions matching TRBD2. With V trimmed by 4 bases and J by 9 bases, 15 bases remained unmatched. The germline gives CDR1 SGHDN, CDR2 FVKESK. The CDR3 is 18 residues long. In DNA, the CDR3 is TGTGCCAGCAGCCCGGTTGGACTAGCGGGAGTCGGGCGGGGTGAGCAGTTCTTC. The encoded protein is CASSPVGLAGVGRGEQFF. Full variable domain (outside the CDR3, taken from reference TRBV14 and TRBJ2-1): EAGVTQFPSHSVIEKGQTVTLRCDPISGHDNLYWYRRVMGKEIKFLLHFVKESKQDESGMPNNRFLAERTGGTYSTLKVQPAELEDSGVYFCASSPVGLAGVGRGEQFFGPGTRLTVL.